The entry below gives a single T cell receptor (beta chain) sequence along with its context. This entry comes from a study of blood T cell repertoires in COVID-19. Study as a whole: Sample material is recorded as cDNA or gDNA derived from T cells, B-cell-depleted T cells, or PBMCs.

The length of the CDR3 is 14 residues. J was trimmed by 8 bases and V by 5 bases; bases with no gene match: 8. The germline CDR1 and CDR2 sequences are SEHNR and FQNEAQ (reference sequence). During active infection, Seattle patients enrolled and were then monitored through disease. Original methodology: The authors estimated nucleated cell counts from reference gene primer amplification. The method was immunoSEQ multiplex PCR; TCRdb's version includes in-frame clones alone and lacks a portion of them. The V and J calls and clone size come from that table; D and trimming were worked out from the DNA. The data show almost 400,000 clones, around 87% seen once.

The chain uses TRBV7-9 and TRBJ1-4, with TRBD1 matching over 7 bases. Sample: peripheral blood. The clonotype was recovered from a woman aged 55-70 years with COVID-19, enrolled during active disease. CDR3 DNA sequence: TGTGCCAGCAGCCCCACAGGGGTCGGGGAAAAACTGTTTTTT. Its protein product is CASSPTGVGEKLFF. The full variable domain, its missing parts supplied by reference TRBV7-9 and TRBJ1-4, is DTGVSQNPRHKITKRGQNVTFRCDPISEHNRLYWYRQTLGQGPEFLTYFQNEAQLEKSRLLSDRFSAERPKGSFSTLEIQRTEQGDSAMYLCASSPTGVGEKLFFGSGTQLSVL.